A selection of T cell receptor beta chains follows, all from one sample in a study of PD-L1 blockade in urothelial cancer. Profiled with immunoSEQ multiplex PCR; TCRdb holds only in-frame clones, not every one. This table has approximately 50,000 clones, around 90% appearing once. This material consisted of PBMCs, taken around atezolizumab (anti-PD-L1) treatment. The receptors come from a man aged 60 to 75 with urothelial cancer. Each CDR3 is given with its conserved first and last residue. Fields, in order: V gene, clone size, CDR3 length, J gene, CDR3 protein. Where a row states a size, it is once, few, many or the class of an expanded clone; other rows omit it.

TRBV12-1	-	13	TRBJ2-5	CASSSPQRETQYF
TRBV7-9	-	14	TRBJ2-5	CASSLAGLAETQYF
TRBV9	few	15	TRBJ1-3	CASSADRSSGNTIYF
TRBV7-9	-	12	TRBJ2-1	CASSPQGGGEFF
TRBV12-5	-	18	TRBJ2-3	CASGFQTAQGRRTDTQYF
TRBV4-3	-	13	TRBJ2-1	CASSQSGNNEQFF
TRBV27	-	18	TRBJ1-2	CASSLSLPGQTGFHGYTF
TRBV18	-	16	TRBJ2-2	CASSPPGRRGAGELFF
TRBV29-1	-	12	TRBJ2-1	CTSGGPGNEQFF
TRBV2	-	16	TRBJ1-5	CASSVSGGNSNQPQHF
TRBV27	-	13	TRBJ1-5	CASSLTRGRPQHF
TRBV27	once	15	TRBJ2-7	CASSLSATETYEQYF
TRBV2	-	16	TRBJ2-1	CASSESPTGGDNEQFF
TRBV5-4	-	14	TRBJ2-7	CASSPPGQGYEQYF
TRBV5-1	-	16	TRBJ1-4	CASSLDRGGTNEKLFF
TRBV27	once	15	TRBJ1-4	CASSTRQGTGEKLFF
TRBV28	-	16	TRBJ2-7	CASSLLWGVGSYEQYF
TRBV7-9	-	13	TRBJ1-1	CASSLGQSTEAFF
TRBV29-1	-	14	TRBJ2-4	CSVGDNRAGNIQYF
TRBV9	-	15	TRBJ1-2	CASSVARRGGYGYTF
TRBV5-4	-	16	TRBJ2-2	CASSPRNGGVTGELFF
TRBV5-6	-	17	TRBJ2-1	CASSFTGTSGGGREQFF
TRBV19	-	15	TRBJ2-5	CASSIDRTLQETQYF
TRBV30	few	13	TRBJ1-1	CAWSRAGNTEAFF
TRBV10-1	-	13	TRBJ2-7	CASSGSPGYEQYF
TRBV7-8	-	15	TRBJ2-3	CASLRGSGSTDTQYF
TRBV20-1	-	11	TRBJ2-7	CSATQGYEQYF
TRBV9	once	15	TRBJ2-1	CASSVLGLASNEQFF
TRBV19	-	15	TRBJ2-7	CASSTEGGGVHEQYF
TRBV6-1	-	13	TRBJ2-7	CASGGTVNYEQYF
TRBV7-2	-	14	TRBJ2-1	CASSLDLGYNEQFF
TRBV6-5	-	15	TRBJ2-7	CASSYVLAGAYEQYF
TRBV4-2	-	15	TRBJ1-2	CASSQEYDRPYGYTF
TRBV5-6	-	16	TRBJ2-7	CASSLLRTGPATKQYF
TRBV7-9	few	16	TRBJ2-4	CASSLLGQRAKNIQYF
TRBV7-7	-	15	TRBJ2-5	CASSLEQGAGETQYF
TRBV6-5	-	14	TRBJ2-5	CASSQTGGVETQYF
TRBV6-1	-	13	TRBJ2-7	CASSVDKTYEQYF
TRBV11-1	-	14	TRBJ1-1	CASRPYQGNTEAFF
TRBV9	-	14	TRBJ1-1	CASSRDRGWTEAFF
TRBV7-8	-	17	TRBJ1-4	CASRITGLEATNEKLFF
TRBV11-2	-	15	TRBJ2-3	CASSLLAGGPDTQYF
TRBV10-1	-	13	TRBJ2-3	CASSEAGTDTQYF
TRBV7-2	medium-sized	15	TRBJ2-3	CASSSWGGITDTQYF
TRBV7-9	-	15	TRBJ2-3	CASSSPGQPTDTQYF
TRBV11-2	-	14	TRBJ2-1	CASSPTGSYNEQFF
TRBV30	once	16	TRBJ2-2	CAWSVKTLANTGELFF
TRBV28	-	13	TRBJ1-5	CASSFTGNQPQHF
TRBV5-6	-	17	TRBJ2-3	CASSLGGQGARTDTQYF
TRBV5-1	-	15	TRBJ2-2	CASSGQGAGTGELFF
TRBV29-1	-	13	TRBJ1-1	CSVAGDSDTEAFF